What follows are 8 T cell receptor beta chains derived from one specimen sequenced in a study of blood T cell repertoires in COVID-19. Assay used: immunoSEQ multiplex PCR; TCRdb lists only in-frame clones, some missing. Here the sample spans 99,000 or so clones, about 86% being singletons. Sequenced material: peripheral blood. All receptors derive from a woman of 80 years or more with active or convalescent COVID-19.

CDR3 sequence (DNA): TGTGCCACCAGTGAGGGCCAGCAGCCCCAGCATTTT. This gives the protein CATSEGQQPQHF. The chain employs TRBV24-1 and TRBJ1-5; D is uncertain. CDR3 size: 12 residues. V gave up 4 bases and J gave up 7 bases, with 7 bases separating them. CDR1 is KGHDR and CDR2 is SFDVKD in the germline V gene.

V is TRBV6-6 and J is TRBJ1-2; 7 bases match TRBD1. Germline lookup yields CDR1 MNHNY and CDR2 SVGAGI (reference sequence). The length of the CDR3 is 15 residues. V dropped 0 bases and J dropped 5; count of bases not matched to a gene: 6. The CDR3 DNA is TGTGCCAGCAGTTACTCCCGGGACAGTCCTTATGGCTACACCTTC. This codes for CASSYSRDSPYGYTF.

The chain's CDR3 is CASSVTYRNEQYF. The DNA for the CDR3 is TGTGCCAGCAGCGTCACCTACAGGAACGAGCAGTACTTC. This sequence joins TRBV28 and TRBJ2-7; possible D gene TRBD1, 5 bases. This CDR3 spans 13 amino acids. With 6 bases removed from V and 5 bases from J, the gap between germline ends came to 14 bases. CDR1 is MDHEN, CDR2 SYDVKM, per germline.

CDR3 bases: TGCAGCGTTGAAGATCAAACAGGGAAAAGTGAAAAACTGTTTTTT. This sequence encodes CSVEDQTGKSEKLFF. The chain employs TRBV29-1 and TRBJ1-4, with a weak D call TRBD1 (6 bases). CDR1 is SQVTM and CDR2 is ANQGSEA in the germline V gene. Trimming took off 0 bases at V and 7 bases at J, with 15 bases between the two ends. This CDR3 is 15 amino acids long.

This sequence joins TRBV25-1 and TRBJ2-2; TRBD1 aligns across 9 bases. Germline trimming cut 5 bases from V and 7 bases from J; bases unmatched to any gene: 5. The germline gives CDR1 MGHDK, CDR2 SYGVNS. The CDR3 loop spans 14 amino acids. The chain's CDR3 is CASSNGQGIGELFF. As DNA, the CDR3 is TGTGCCAGCAGTAACGGACAGGGGATCGGGGAGCTGTTTTTT.

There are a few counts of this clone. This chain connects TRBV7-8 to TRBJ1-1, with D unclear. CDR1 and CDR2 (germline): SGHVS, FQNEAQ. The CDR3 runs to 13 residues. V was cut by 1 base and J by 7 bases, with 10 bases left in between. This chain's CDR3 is CASSLEQAREAFF. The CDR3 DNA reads TGTGCCAGCAGCTTAGAGCAGGCACGTGAAGCTTTCTTT.

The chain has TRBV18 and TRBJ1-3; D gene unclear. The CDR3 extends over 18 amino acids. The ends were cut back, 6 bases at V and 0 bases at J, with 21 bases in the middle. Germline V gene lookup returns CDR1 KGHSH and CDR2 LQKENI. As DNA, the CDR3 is TGTGCCAGCTCCCGTACTACCATTTCGGGGAACTCTGGAAACACCATATATTTT. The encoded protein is CASSRTTISGNSGNTIYF. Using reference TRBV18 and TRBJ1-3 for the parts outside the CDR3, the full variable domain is NAGVMQNPRHLVRRRGQEARLRCSPMKGHSHVYWYRQLPEEGLKFMVYLQKENIIDESGMPKERFSAEFPKEGPSILRIQQVVRGDSAAYFCASSRTTISGNSGNTIYFGEGSWLTVV.

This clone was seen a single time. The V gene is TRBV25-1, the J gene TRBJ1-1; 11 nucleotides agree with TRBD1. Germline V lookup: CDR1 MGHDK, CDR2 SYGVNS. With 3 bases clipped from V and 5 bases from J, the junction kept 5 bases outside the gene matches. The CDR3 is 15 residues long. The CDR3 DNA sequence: TGTGCCAGCAGTGAGGACAGGGGGCTAGGAACTGAAGCTTTCTTT. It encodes CASSEDRGLGTEAFF.